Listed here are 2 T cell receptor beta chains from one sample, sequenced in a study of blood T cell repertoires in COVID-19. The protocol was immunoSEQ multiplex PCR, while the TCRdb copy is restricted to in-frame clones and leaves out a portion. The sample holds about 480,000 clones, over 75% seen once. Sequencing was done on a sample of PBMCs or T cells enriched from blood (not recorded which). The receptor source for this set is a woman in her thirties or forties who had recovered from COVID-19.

The CDR3 region is CASSQEPGRWSNEQFF. CDR3 coding DNA: TGCGCCAGCAGCCAAGAACCCGGGAGGTGGTCGAATGAGCAGTTCTTC. The chain couples TRBV4-3 to TRBJ2-1; 7 nucleotides match TRBD2. This CDR3 is 16 amino acids long. Germline trimming cut 0 bases from V and 7 bases from J; bases unmatched to any gene: 9. Germline V gene lookup returns CDR1 LGHNA and CDR2 YSLEER.

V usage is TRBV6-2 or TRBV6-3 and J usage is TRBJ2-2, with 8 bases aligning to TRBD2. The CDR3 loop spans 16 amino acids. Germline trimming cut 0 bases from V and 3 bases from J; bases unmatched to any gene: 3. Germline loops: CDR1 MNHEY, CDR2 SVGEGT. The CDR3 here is CASSYSGTRHTGELFF. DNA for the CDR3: TGTGCCAGCAGTTACTCCGGGACTAGGCACACCGGGGAGCTGTTTTTT.